This T cell receptor (beta chain) was found in a study of response to subunit inactivated influenza vaccine. The germline CDR1 and CDR2 sequences are SGHVS and FNYEAQ. With V trimmed by 2 bases and J by 0 bases, 2 bases remained unmatched. CDR3 length: 16 residues. A single record per CDR3 protein comes from TCRdb applying MiXCR to the RT-PCR reads. Of about 520,000 distinct CDR3 sequences listed, 25% are singletons. A remark on this clonotype: What it binds is not known.

Findings and limits, study-wide: The study's authors posited that every seasonal influenza vaccination enlists few new T cells.

The chain uses TRBV7-6 and TRBJ2-3, with TRBD2 identical over 10 bases. The receptor comes from a man aged 45 to 65 who received an inactivated influenza vaccine. This material consisted of CD4+ T cells sorted from PBMCs, taken more than 4 days after vaccination. The CDR3 DNA is TGTGCCAGCAGCTTACTTAGCGGGGGGAGCACAGATACGCAGTATTTT. This translates into CASSLLSGGSTDTQYF.